The entry below gives a single T cell receptor beta chain sequence along with its context. Its antigen remains unknown. The data were obtained in a study of chemoradiotherapy in HPV16-positive cancers. Findings and caveats of the study: For HPV16-positive patients, expanding HPV-responsive T cells associated with longer recurrence-free survival.

The repertoire was sequenced with immunoSEQ multiplex PCR; TCRdb's copy has only in-frame clones and lacks some. The data hold several thousand clones, with around 79% observed a single time. Germline CDR1 reads MGHDK; CDR2 reads SYGVNS. The germline V and J ends were trimmed by 9 bases and 6 bases, with 12 bases remaining between them. This CDR3 has 12 residues. Over chemoradiotherapy, repertoires were sampled more than once. Sampling was done from a patient who underwent chemoradiotherapy. V gene TRBV25-1 combines with J gene TRBJ2-4; D is perhaps TRBD1 or TRBD2 (6 bases each). The sequence was collected from a human donor with HPV-associated anogenital cancer. The CDR3 region is CASRGPGNIQYF. CDR3 in DNA: TGTGCCAGTCGGGGGCCGGGAAACATTCAGTACTTC.